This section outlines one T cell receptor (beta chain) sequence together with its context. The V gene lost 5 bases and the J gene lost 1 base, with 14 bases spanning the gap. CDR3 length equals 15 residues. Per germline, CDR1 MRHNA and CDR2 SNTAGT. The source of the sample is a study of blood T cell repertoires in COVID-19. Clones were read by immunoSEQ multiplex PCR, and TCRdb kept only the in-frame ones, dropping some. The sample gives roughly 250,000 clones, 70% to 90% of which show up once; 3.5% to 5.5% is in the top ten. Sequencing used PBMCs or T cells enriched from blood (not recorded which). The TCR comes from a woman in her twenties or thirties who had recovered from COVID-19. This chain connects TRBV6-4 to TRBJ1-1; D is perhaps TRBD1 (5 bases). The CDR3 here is CASSLHGGGNTEAFF. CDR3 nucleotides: TGTGCCAGCAGTTTACATGGGGGGGGGAACACTGAAGCTTTCTTT.